These T cell receptor beta chains were read from a single sample in a study of T cell repertoires in cytomegalovirus infection. Their antigen targets remain unknown. From the reads, TCRdb called clonotypes with MiXCR, one entry per CDR3 protein. The table lists 95,000 to 150,000 distinct CDR3 sequences, approximately 30% of them singletons. Sequencing used CD8+ T cells from cultured PBMCs, obtained from culture after CMV antigen stimulation. The receptor set was obtained from a human donor in good health (CMV status not recorded). Some clones in this sample may be carry-over from other donors' samples. The CDR3 runs from the conserved cysteine through the conserved F or W. A D gene is named only where the DNA matches it firmly. The size field is filled for only some rows; it gives once, few, many or a size class.

NA	TRBV4-1	TRBJ1-2	NA	TGCGCCAGCAGCCAAGATCGGCAGTATGGCTACACCTTC	CASSQDRQYGYTF
NA	TRBV5-1	TRBJ2-3	NA	TGCGCCAGCAGCTTTTCGATAGGACGCACAGATACGCAGTATTTT	CASSFSIGRTDTQYF
few	TRBV27	TRBJ1-4	TRBD1	TGTGCCAGCAGTTGGACAGGGTCCGACTATGAAAAACTGTTTTTT	CASSWTGSDYEKLFF
many	TRBV4-1	TRBJ2-1	NA	TGCGCCAGCAGCCAATCGCAGGGAGCCTACAATGAGCAGTTCTTC	CASSQSQGAYNEQFF
NA	TRBV10-3	TRBJ2-1	TRBD2	TGTGCCATCAGTGAGGCGGGGGGAGGCAATGAGCAGTTCTTC	CAISEAGGGNEQFF
NA	TRBV19	TRBJ1-5	NA	TGTGCCAGTACCCCAGGATCCCCTGAACAGCCCCAGCATTTT	CASTPGSPEQPQHF
NA	TRBV2	TRBJ1-5	NA	TGTGCCAGCAGTGAAGTGGGACCGGGTTGGCAGCCCCAGCATTTT	CASSEVGPGWQPQHF
NA	TRBV5-1	TRBJ2-1	TRBD2	TGCGCCAGCTTACAGGGTGGTAGCGGGGGCCCTAGCTCCTACAATGAGCAGTTCTTC	CASLQGGSGGPSSYNEQFF
NA	TRBV7-9	TRBJ1-4	NA	TGTGCCAGCAGCTTAGTAGTTGTGGGAAGTGGTGAAAAACTGTTTTTT	CASSLVVVGSGEKLFF
NA	TRBV19	TRBJ1-2	NA	TGTGCCAGTAGTCTACAGGGCCGTAGTGGCTACACCTTC	CASSLQGRSGYTF
NA	TRBV5-1	TRBJ1-1	TRBD1	TGCGCCAGCAGCTGGGGACAGGGTTACACTGAAGCTTTCTTT	CASSWGQGYTEAFF
NA	TRBV19	TRBJ2-1	NA	TGTGCCAGTAGTATGGCCCCCCCGGGTGTGCATGAGCAGTTCTTC	CASSMAPPGVHEQFF
NA	TRBV20-1	TRBJ2-7	TRBD2	TGCAGTGCTGAAGGACTAGCGGGGACCTCCTACGAGCAGTACTTC	CSAEGLAGTSYEQYF
NA	TRBV12-3/TRBV12-4	TRBJ1-5	NA	TGTGCCAGCAGTTTCCAACAGGACTTCCCCCAGCATTTT	CASSFQQDFPQHF
many	TRBV4-3	TRBJ1-2	NA	TGCGCCAGCAGCCAAGAGCGGGGATGGGATGGCTACACCTTC	CASSQERGWDGYTF
NA	TRBV12-5	TRBJ2-1	NA	TGTGCTAGTGGTTTTTCGGCAGGGGACCTCTACTCCTACAATGAGCAGTTCTTC	CASGFSAGDLYSYNEQFF
few	TRBV6-6	TRBJ1-1	TRBD1	TGTGCCAGCAGTTACTCTATCCCCCGGGACAGCAAGAACACTGAAGCTTTCTTT	CASSYSIPRDSKNTEAFF
NA	TRBV10-3	TRBJ2-1	TRBD1	TGTGCCATCAGTGTAGGGCAGGGGGCAGGCAATGAGCAGTTCTTC	CAISVGQGAGNEQFF
NA	TRBV27	TRBJ1-1	NA	TGTGCCAGCAGTCTGCGACAGGCAGATCACCGGGAAGCTTTCTTT	CASSLRQADHREAFF
few	TRBV7-2	TRBJ2-5	TRBD2	TGTGCCAGCAGCAATAGAGGCGGGGGGGCCTTTGAGACCCAGTACTTC	CASSNRGGGAFETQYF
NA	TRBV6-4	TRBJ2-3	TRBD2	TGTGCCAGCAGTGCCTCAGCGGGGGGGAGCACAGATACGCAGTATTTT	CASSASAGGSTDTQYF
many	TRBV28	TRBJ1-1	NA	TGTGCCAGCAGTTCCAATATAGCGGCAGGACTTGAGACTGAAGCTTTCTTT	CASSSNIAAGLETEAFF
many	TRBV7-9	TRBJ1-4	NA	TGTGCCAGCAGCTTACCGGGAGACGAAAAACTGTTTTTT	CASSLPGDEKLFF
NA	TRBV19	TRBJ2-1	NA	TGTGCCAGTACCAACCCAGGGATTGAGCAGTTCTTC	CASTNPGIEQFF
NA	TRBV2	TRBJ2-7	NA	TGTGCCAGCAGTCCACCGGGACAATCCTACGAGCAGTACTTC	CASSPPGQSYEQYF
few	TRBV4-3	TRBJ2-1	NA	TGCGCCAGCAGCCATGGAACGTGGAATGAGCAGTTCTTC	CASSHGTWNEQFF
NA	TRBV14	TRBJ2-2	NA	TGTGCCAGCAGCAAAGGGGGACAATTCTACGGGGAGCTGTTTTTT	CASSKGGQFYGELFF
few	TRBV6-1	TRBJ1-3	NA	TGTGCCAGCAGTCGTTTGCTCTCTGGAAACACCATATATTTT	CASSRLLSGNTIYF
few	TRBV7-2	TRBJ2-4	TRBD1	TGTGCCAGCAGCTTAGGTGGTCCGACAGGGAACAAAAACATTCAGTACTTC	CASSLGGPTGNKNIQYF
few	TRBV29-1	TRBJ1-1	NA	TGCAGCGTCGTCTGGGACTTCGATCTGAACACTGAAGCTTTCTTT	CSVVWDFDLNTEAFF
NA	TRBV19	TRBJ1-1	NA	TGTGCCAGTAGGGTAAAGGGAGGAATGAACACTGAAGCTTTCTTT	CASRVKGGMNTEAFF
once	TRBV5-6	TRBJ2-7	TRBD1	TGTGCCAGCAGCTTGGCAGGGACAGGGATCTACGAGCAGTACTTC	CASSLAGTGIYEQYF
NA	TRBV4-1	TRBJ1-5	NA	TGCGCCAGCAGCCAAGATCGGGCAGGGATTAGCAATCAGCCCCAGCATTTT	CASSQDRAGISNQPQHF
few	TRBV6-2/TRBV6-3	TRBJ2-1	NA	TGTGCCAGCAGGGGGTCCACCGACAATGAGCAGTTCTTC	CASRGSTDNEQFF
many	TRBV7-2	TRBJ1-1	NA	TGTGCCAGCAGCCGGTCGGGAGCAGGGGTGATGAACACTGAAGCTTTCTTT	CASSRSGAGVMNTEAFF
many	TRBV19	TRBJ1-1	NA	TGTGCCAGTAGTATTCCAGGGGCTCCCCGAGTAGCTTTCTTT	CASSIPGAPRVAFF
NA	TRBV5-5	TRBJ2-5	NA	TGTGCCAGCAGCGGTGGACAGTTAAGGGCCGAGACCCAGTACTTC	CASSGGQLRAETQYF
NA	TRBV10-3	TRBJ1-2	TRBD1	TGTGCCATCAGTGGACAGGGGCGCGTCGGTGGAGATGGCTACACCTTC	CAISGQGRVGGDGYTF
few	TRBV9	TRBJ2-7	TRBD1	TGTGCCAGCAGCCCCATGGGGACAGGGGCCTACGAGCAGTACTTC	CASSPMGTGAYEQYF
many	TRBV7-2	TRBJ1-1	NA	TGTGCCAGCAGCTTAGTAATCGTGAACACTGAAGCTTTCTTT	CASSLVIVNTEAFF
NA	TRBV19	TRBJ2-1	NA	TGTGCCAGTAGTACCTGGGGAGGCGCCAATGAGCAGTTCTTC	CASSTWGGANEQFF
few	TRBV6-8	TRBJ2-1	NA	TGTGCCAGCAGCAAGGGCGCAAACTCCTACAATGAGCAGTTCTTC	CASSKGANSYNEQFF
NA	TRBV6-5	TRBJ1-1	NA	TGTGCCAGCAGTTACGAGACAGGCTTGAACACTGAAGCTTTCTTT	CASSYETGLNTEAFF
few	TRBV27	TRBJ1-6	TRBD1	TGTGCCAGCAAAACCGGGACAGAAGATTCACCCCTCCACTTT	CASKTGTEDSPLHF
few	TRBV12-3/TRBV12-4	TRBJ2-5	NA	TGTGCCAGCAGTTGGAGAACGGATGAATTGGGGCACCCTAAAGGGACCCAGTACTTC	CASSWRTDELGHPKGTQYF
NA	TRBV7-6	TRBJ2-4	TRBD1	TGTGCCAGCAGCATAACGAGACAGGGTCGTTGGTCCAAAAACATTCAGTACTTC	CASSITRQGRWSKNIQYF
NA	TRBV7-9	TRBJ2-3	NA	TGTGCCAGCAGCTTAGGGACGCGACCGTCCACAGATACGCAGTATTTT	CASSLGTRPSTDTQYF
few	TRBV12-3/TRBV12-4	TRBJ1-2	NA	TGTGCCAGCAGTTTGGGGGAGGTGGGCTACACCTTC	CASSLGEVGYTF
many	TRBV10-3	TRBJ1-1	TRBD1	TGTGCCATCAGTGCAGGTGAAAGGGGGCGGAGGTACACTGAAGCTTTCTTT	CAISAGERGRRYTEAFF
NA	TRBV10-3	TRBJ1-5	NA	TGTGCCATCAGTGAGTCGGCAAGCAATCAGCCCCAGCATTTT	CAISESASNQPQHF
many	TRBV7-2	TRBJ2-7	TRBD1	TGTGCCAGCAGCTTACTTGGACAGGGGGCGCGATACGAGCAGTACTTC	CASSLLGQGARYEQYF
few	TRBV13	TRBJ2-4	TRBD2	TGTGCCAGCAGCTTAACTAGCGGGGCGGCCAAAAACATTCAGTACTTC	CASSLTSGAAKNIQYF
NA	TRBV7-2	TRBJ2-2	TRBD2	TGTGCCAGCAGCGGAGATGGGACTAGCGGGGGGGTCACCGGGGAGCTGTTTTTT	CASSGDGTSGGVTGELFF
NA	TRBV7-2	TRBJ2-7	NA	TGTGCCAGCAGCCCGCATATCGGACTCTCCGATTCCTACGAGCAGTACTTC	CASSPHIGLSDSYEQYF
NA	TRBV24-1	TRBJ2-2	TRBD1	TGTGCCACCAGTGATCGGACAGGGTTTGGCACCGGGGAGCTGTTTTTT	CATSDRTGFGTGELFF
NA	TRBV12-3/TRBV12-4	TRBJ2-7	NA	TGTGCCAGCAGTTTCGGTGCAGCCGGGGAGCAGTACTTC	CASSFGAAGEQYF
NA	TRBV4-2	TRBJ1-1	TRBD1	TGTGCCAGCAGCCTGGGGACAGGGGTCACTGAAGCTTTCTTT	CASSLGTGVTEAFF
NA	TRBV6-5	TRBJ1-1	NA	TGTGCCAGCAGGCCGTCGTCTTGGACTGAAGCTTTCTTT	CASRPSSWTEAFF
NA	TRBV11-3	TRBJ2-7	TRBD1	TGTGCCAGCAGCCCGAGGGCAGGGGGCGAGCAGTACTTC	CASSPRAGGEQYF